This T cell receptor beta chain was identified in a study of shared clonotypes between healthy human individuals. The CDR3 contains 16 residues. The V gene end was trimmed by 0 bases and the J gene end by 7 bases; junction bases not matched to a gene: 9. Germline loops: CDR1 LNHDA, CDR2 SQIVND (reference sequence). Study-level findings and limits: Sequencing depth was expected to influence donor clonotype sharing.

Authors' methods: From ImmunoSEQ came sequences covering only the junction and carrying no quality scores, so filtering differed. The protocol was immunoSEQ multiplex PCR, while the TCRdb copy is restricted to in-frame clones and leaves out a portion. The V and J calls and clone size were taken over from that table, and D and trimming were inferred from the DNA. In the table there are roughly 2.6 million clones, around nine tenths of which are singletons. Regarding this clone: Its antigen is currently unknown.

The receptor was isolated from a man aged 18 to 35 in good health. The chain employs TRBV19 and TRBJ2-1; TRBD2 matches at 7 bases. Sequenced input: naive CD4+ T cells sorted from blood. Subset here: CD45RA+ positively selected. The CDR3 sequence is CASSIDRDYDGNEQFF. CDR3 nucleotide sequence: TGTGCCAGTAGTATAGACCGGGACTACGACGGTAATGAGCAGTTCTTC.